These T cell receptor beta chains were read from a single sample in a study of Ad26.COV2.S vaccination and SARS-CoV-2 variants. Here immunoSEQ multiplex PCR was the method, and the copy in TCRdb shows in-frame clones only, minus some. The table has 400,000 to 450,000 clones, roughly 87% seen once. The starting material was peripheral blood, obtained in a trial of Ad26.COV2.S vaccine versus placebo. The receptors derive from a person between 18 and 59 years old who received the Ad26.COV2.S COVID-19 vaccine or a placebo. Both conserved end residues are part of each CDR3. Fields, in order: clone size, V gene, D gene, J gene, CDR3 DNA, CDR3 protein. A D gene is named only where the DNA matches it firmly. For some rows the clone size is stated as once, few or many, or as a class when expanded; others skip it.

abundance: few; v_gene: TRBV27; d_gene: .; j_gene: TRBJ1-4; CDR3nt: TGTGCCAGCAGTTTAAGAGGCGGCAGGGTGGACGAAAAACTGTTTTTT; CDR3aa: CASSLRGGRVDEKLFF
abundance: .; v_gene: TRBV14; d_gene: TRBD1; j_gene: TRBJ2-7; CDR3nt: TGTGCCAGCAGCCAAGATCGAGGGACAGGGTCCTACGAGCAGTACTTC; CDR3aa: CASSQDRGTGSYEQYF
abundance: .; v_gene: TRBV3-1/TRBV3-2; d_gene: .; j_gene: TRBJ2-5; CDR3nt: TGTGCCAGCAGCCAAGATCCGTCCCAACAGTACTTC; CDR3aa: CASSQDPSQQYF
abundance: .; v_gene: TRBV7-6; d_gene: .; j_gene: TRBJ2-5; CDR3nt: TGTGCCAGCAGCTTAATAGGACTAATGGGGGAGACCCAGTACTTC; CDR3aa: CASSLIGLMGETQYF
abundance: few; v_gene: TRBV19; d_gene: .; j_gene: TRBJ2-7; CDR3nt: TGTGCCAGTAGTATTCGGGGACGCTACGAGCAGTACTTC; CDR3aa: CASSIRGRYEQYF
abundance: .; v_gene: TRBV18; d_gene: .; j_gene: TRBJ2-1; CDR3nt: TGTGCCAGCTCACCAACAGCTAACGATGAGCAGTTCTTC; CDR3aa: CASSPTANDEQFF
abundance: .; v_gene: TRBV28; d_gene: .; j_gene: TRBJ2-1; CDR3nt: TGTGCCAGCAGTTTGGACGGACTATACAATGAGCAGTTCTTC; CDR3aa: CASSLDGLYNEQFF
abundance: .; v_gene: TRBV6-2/TRBV6-3; d_gene: TRBD2; j_gene: TRBJ2-7; CDR3nt: TGTGCCAGCAGCCTGGGGGGGAGCCGACAGTACTTC; CDR3aa: CASSLGGSRQYF
abundance: .; v_gene: TRBV5-1; d_gene: .; j_gene: TRBJ2-1; CDR3nt: TGCGCCAGCAGCTTGGCCAGTAGGAGTAAGCAGTTCTTC; CDR3aa: CASSLASRSKQFF
abundance: once; v_gene: TRBV4-2; d_gene: TRBD1; j_gene: TRBJ2-3; CDR3nt: TGTGCCAGCAGCCAAGATTGGGGCAGGGGGCTGTTAGATACGCAGTATTTT; CDR3aa: CASSQDWGRGLLDTQYF
abundance: .; v_gene: TRBV4-2; d_gene: TRBD2; j_gene: TRBJ2-7; CDR3nt: TGTGCCAGCAGCCAAGAACGGACCTCCGCTAGCGGGGGCTCCTACGAGCAGTACTTC; CDR3aa: CASSQERTSASGGSYEQYF
abundance: once; v_gene: TRBV5-4; d_gene: TRBD1; j_gene: TRBJ1-4; CDR3nt: TGTGCCAGCAGCTGGGCAGGGGGCCGGGAAAAACTGTTTTTT; CDR3aa: CASSWAGGREKLFF
abundance: .; v_gene: TRBV20-1; d_gene: .; j_gene: TRBJ2-1; CDR3nt: TGCAGTGCCCGGTACCTGAATGAGCAGTTCTTC; CDR3aa: CSARYLNEQFF
abundance: once; v_gene: TRBV5-1; d_gene: .; j_gene: TRBJ2-7; CDR3nt: TGCGCCAGCAGTCCTACGCAGGGGATTGGGACCTACGAGCAGTACTTC; CDR3aa: CASSPTQGIGTYEQYF
abundance: .; v_gene: TRBV12-3/TRBV12-4; d_gene: .; j_gene: TRBJ2-5; CDR3nt: TGTGCCAGCAGTTTAGAGACAGGGACCCAGTACTTC; CDR3aa: CASSLETGTQYF
abundance: .; v_gene: TRBV7-9; d_gene: TRBD2; j_gene: TRBJ2-7; CDR3nt: TGTGCCAGCAGCCCCCCCGGGACTAGCGACTACGAGCAGTACTTC; CDR3aa: CASSPPGTSDYEQYF
abundance: few; v_gene: TRBV9; d_gene: TRBD1; j_gene: TRBJ1-6; CDR3nt: TGTGCCAGCTCCAGGGGGAATTCACCCCTCCACTTT; CDR3aa: CASSRGNSPLHF
abundance: .; v_gene: TRBV24-1; d_gene: TRBD1; j_gene: TRBJ2-5; CDR3nt: TGTGCCACCAGTGATGGAGACAGGGGGCAGACCCAGTACTTC; CDR3aa: CATSDGDRGQTQYF
abundance: .; v_gene: TRBV7-6; d_gene: .; j_gene: TRBJ2-6; CDR3nt: TGTGCCAGCAGCTTTACCTCGGGGGAAGGGGCCAACGTCCTGACTTTC; CDR3aa: CASSFTSGEGANVLTF
abundance: once; v_gene: TRBV30; d_gene: TRBD1; j_gene: TRBJ1-1; CDR3nt: TGTGCCTGGAGGCTGACAGGGGGTTACCCTGAAGCTTTCTTT; CDR3aa: CAWRLTGGYPEAFF
abundance: .; v_gene: TRBV2; d_gene: .; j_gene: TRBJ1-1; CDR3nt: TGTGCCAGCATCGGGAGGATCACTGAAGCTTTCTTT; CDR3aa: CASIGRITEAFF
abundance: .; v_gene: TRBV11-3; d_gene: TRBD1; j_gene: TRBJ2-3; CDR3nt: TGTGCCAGCAGCTTAGCGCGGGACAGGCCCTCTCCGCAGTATTTT; CDR3aa: CASSLARDRPSPQYF
abundance: .; v_gene: TRBV6-2/TRBV6-3; d_gene: .; j_gene: TRBJ2-2; CDR3nt: TGTGCCAGCAGTTACTCGAGGGCAGGGGCGCGGTACACCGGGGAGCTGTTTTTT; CDR3aa: CASSYSRAGARYTGELFF
abundance: .; v_gene: TRBV5-1; d_gene: TRBD2; j_gene: TRBJ2-7; CDR3nt: TGCGCCAGCAGCAGAGTGGGACTAGCGGGAGCCCCCTCCTCCTACGAGCAGTACTTC; CDR3aa: CASSRVGLAGAPSSYEQYF
abundance: once; v_gene: TRBV4-1; d_gene: .; j_gene: TRBJ1-2; CDR3nt: TGCGCCAGCAGCCAAGGGGGGGCTGGCGGCTATGGCTACACCTTC; CDR3aa: CASSQGGAGGYGYTF
abundance: .; v_gene: TRBV11-2; d_gene: TRBD2; j_gene: TRBJ2-5; CDR3nt: TGTGCCAGCAGCTTAGAACTAGCGGGAGAGGCCCAGTACTTC; CDR3aa: CASSLELAGEAQYF
abundance: .; v_gene: TRBV9; d_gene: .; j_gene: TRBJ2-3; CDR3nt: TGTGCCAGCAGCACCCCGGGGAGGTTTCAGTATTTT; CDR3aa: CASSTPGRFQYF
abundance: .; v_gene: TRBV28; d_gene: .; j_gene: TRBJ2-2; CDR3nt: TGTGCCAGCAGCTCTCGCAACACCGGGGAGCTGTTTTTT; CDR3aa: CASSSRNTGELFF
abundance: .; v_gene: TRBV15; d_gene: .; j_gene: TRBJ2-1; CDR3nt: TGTGCCACCAGCAGAGGCTTCAATGAGCAGTTCTTC; CDR3aa: CATSRGFNEQFF
abundance: .; v_gene: TRBV28; d_gene: TRBD2; j_gene: TRBJ2-7; CDR3nt: TGTGCCAGCAGTCCCGGACGGTGGGAAGCGGGACTTAACTCCTACGAGCAGTACTTC; CDR3aa: CASSPGRWEAGLNSYEQYF
abundance: .; v_gene: TRBV19; d_gene: TRBD2; j_gene: TRBJ2-7; CDR3nt: TGTGCCAGTAGCCCATTACTAGCGGGAGGGTCGTACGAGCAGTACTTC; CDR3aa: CASSPLLAGGSYEQYF
abundance: .; v_gene: TRBV27; d_gene: TRBD1; j_gene: TRBJ2-1; CDR3nt: TGTGCCAGCAGTTCGTACAGGGGGCGGCAGGGGAATGAGCAGTTCTTC; CDR3aa: CASSSYRGRQGNEQFF
abundance: few; v_gene: TRBV27; d_gene: .; j_gene: TRBJ2-3; CDR3nt: TGTGCCAGCAGTTCCCAAGCGGGCGGCACAGATACGCAGTATTTT; CDR3aa: CASSSQAGGTDTQYF